The clone carrying this T cell receptor beta chain was detected ten times or more. No antigen is known for it. The data were obtained in a study of human T cells and chemical hapten exposure. MiXCR, applied by TCRdb to the RACE reads, yields one record per CDR3 protein. The table shows more than 110,000 distinct CDR3 sequences, with about 10% occurring only once. Time point indicated: patch test 2, 6 weeks after DPC sensitization. As to treatment: therapeutic diphenylcyclopropenone sensitization with weekly scalp DPC. Study observations and caveats: Among TCRs, those above 1 in 1000 frequency were unaffected by DPC sensitization.

This CDR3 has 15 residues. Trimming left V 2 bases short and J 0 bases short, with 5 bases between. CDR1 is MNHNY, CDR2 SVGAGI, per germline (reference sequence). This chain connects TRBV6-6 to TRBJ2-6, with D hard to call. The input for sequencing was whole blood, taken in connection with sensitization to the hapten diphenylcyclopropenone (DPC). The clonotype comes from a woman aged 45-59 years with alopecia areata. Some clones in this sample may be carry-over from other donors' samples. Written as DNA, the CDR3 is TGTGCCAGCAGTTACGTCAGCTCTGGGGCCAACGTCCTGACTTTC. It yields the protein CASSYVSSGANVLTF.